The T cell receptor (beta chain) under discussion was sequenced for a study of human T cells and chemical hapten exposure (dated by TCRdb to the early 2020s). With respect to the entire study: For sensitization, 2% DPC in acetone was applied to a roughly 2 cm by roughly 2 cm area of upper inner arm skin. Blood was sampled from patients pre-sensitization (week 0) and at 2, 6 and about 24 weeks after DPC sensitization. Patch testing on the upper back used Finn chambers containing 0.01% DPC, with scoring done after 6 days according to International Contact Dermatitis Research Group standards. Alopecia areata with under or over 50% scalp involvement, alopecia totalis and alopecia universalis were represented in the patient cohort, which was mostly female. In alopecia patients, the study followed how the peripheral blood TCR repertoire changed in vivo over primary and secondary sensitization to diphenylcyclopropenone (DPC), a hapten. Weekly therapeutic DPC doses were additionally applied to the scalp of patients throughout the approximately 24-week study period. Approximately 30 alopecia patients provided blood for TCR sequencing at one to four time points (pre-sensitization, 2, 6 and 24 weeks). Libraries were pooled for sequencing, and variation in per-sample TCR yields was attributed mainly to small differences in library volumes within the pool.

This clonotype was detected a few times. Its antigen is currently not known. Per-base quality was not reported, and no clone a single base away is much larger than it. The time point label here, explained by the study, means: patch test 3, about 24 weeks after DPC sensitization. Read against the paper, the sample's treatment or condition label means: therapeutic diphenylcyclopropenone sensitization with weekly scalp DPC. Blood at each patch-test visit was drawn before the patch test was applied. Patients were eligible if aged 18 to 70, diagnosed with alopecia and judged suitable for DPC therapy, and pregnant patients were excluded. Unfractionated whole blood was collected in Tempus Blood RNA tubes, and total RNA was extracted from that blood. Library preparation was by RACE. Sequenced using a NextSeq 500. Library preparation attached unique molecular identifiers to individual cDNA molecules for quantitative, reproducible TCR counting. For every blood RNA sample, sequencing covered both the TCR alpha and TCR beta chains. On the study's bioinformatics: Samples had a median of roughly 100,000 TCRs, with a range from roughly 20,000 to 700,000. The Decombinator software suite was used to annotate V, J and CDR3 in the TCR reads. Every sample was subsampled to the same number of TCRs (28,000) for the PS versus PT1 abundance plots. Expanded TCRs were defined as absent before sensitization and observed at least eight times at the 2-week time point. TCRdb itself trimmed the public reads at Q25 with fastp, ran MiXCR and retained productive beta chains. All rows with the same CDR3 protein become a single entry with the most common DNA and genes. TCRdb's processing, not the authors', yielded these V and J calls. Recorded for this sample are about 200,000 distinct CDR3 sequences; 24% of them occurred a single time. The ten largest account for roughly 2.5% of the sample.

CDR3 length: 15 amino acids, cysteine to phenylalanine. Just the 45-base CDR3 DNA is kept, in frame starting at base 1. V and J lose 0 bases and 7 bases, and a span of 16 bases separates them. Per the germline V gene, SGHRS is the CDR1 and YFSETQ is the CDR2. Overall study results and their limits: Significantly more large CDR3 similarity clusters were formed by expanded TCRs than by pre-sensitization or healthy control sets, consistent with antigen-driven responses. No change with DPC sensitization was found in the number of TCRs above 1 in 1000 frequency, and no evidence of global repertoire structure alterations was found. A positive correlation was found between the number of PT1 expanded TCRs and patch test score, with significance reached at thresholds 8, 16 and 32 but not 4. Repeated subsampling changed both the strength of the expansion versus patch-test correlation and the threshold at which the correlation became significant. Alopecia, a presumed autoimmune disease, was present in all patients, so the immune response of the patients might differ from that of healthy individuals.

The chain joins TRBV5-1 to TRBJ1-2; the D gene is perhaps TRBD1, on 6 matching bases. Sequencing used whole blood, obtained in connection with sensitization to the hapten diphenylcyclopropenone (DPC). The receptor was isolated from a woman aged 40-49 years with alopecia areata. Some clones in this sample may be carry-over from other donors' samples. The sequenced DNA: TGCGCCAGCAGCTTGGGGGGGGCGGACCCGATTGGCTACACCTTC. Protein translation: CASSLGGADPIGYTF.